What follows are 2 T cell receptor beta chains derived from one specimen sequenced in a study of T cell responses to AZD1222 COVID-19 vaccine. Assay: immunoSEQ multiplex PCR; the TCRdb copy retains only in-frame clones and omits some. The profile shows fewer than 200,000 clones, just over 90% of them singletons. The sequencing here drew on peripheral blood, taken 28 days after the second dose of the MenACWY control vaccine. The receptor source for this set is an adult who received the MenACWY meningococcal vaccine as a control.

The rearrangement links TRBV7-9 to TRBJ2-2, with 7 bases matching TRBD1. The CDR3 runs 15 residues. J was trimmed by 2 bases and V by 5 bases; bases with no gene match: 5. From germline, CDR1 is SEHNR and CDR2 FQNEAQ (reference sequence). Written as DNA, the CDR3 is TGTGCCAGCAGCGTTGGGACAGTTAACACCGGGGAGCTGTTTTTT. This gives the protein CASSVGTVNTGELFF.

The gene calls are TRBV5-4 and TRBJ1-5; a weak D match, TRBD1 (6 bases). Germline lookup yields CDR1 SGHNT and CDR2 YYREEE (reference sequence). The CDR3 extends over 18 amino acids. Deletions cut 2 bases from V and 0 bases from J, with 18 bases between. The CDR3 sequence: CASSFLRGAASSNQPQHF. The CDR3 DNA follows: TGTGCCAGCAGCTTCCTCCGGGGGGCCGCCAGTAGCAATCAGCCCCAGCATTTT.